The 13 T cell receptor beta chains in this list originate from one sample, sequenced in a study of HIV-infected patients and healthy controls. All unsorted peripheral T cells were captured because whole blood was used without fractionation. Alpha and beta constant-region primers primed reverse transcription of approximately 0.55 ug RNA. Using multiplexing indices, alpha and beta chain libraries were generated apart by chain-specific third strand synthesis. TCRdb redid the calling of the 5' RACE reads with MiXCR, one entry per CDR3 protein. The data show 18,000 or so distinct CDR3 sequences, approximately 8.3% seen once. The sequenced sample consisted of blood. The receptor set was obtained from an adult in good health.

There are many counts of this clonotype. The chain has TRBV5-1 and TRBJ1-1; no firm D call. Trimming removed 4 bases from V and 8 bases from J, with 15 bases in between. Looked up from germline, CDR1 is SGHRS and CDR2 is YFSETQ. The CDR3 is made up of 13 amino acids. The chain's CDR3 is CASSPKGEGEAFF. Here the CDR3 DNA reads TGCGCCAGCAGCCCCAAAGGAGAGGGAGAAGCTTTCTTT.

There are a few counts of this clonotype. This chain joins TRBV14 and TRBJ2-2; D call uncertain. The CDR3 contains 13 residues. Trimming removed 3 bases at V and 1 base at J, with 3 bases between. Germline V CDR1 and CDR2: SGHDN, FVKESK. This CDR3 is CASSQVNTGELFF. CDR3 DNA: TGTGCCAGCAGCCAGGTGAACACCGGGGAGCTGTTTTTT.

There are many counts of this clonotype. The chain combines TRBV7-9 with TRBJ1-4, with D possibly TRBD1 on 5 matching bases. The CDR3 covers 16 residues. Germline V CDR1 and CDR2: SEHNR, FQNEAQ (reference sequence). V lost 2 bases, J lost 10 bases, and 20 bases lay in between. The CDR3 spells CASSLRFGRQGGKLFF. CDR3 in DNA: TGTGCCAGCAGCTTACGGTTCGGGAGGCAGGGTGGAAAACTGTTTTTT.

The gene calls are TRBV7-2 and TRBJ2-5; 7 nucleotides match TRBD1. Germline assignment: CDR1 SGHTA and CDR2 FQGNSA. This CDR3 has 16 amino acids. Trimming cost V 5 bases and J 4 bases; bases outside gene matches: 13. For the CDR3, the DNA is TGTGCCAGCAGCCCCCCTACTCCGACAGGGATAGAGACCCAGTACTTC. It codes for CASSPPTPTGIETQYF.

This clonotype was picked up many times. The chain combines TRBV27 with TRBJ2-3; 9 bases match TRBD2. The ends lost 5 bases at V and 2 bases at J; junction bases unmatched: 11. This CDR3 comprises 17 residues. Germline V gene lookup returns CDR1 MNHEY and CDR2 SMNVEV (reference sequence). The CDR3 here is CASSLTSLAGPTDTQYF. The CDR3 DNA is TGTGCCAGCAGTCTTACCTCTCTAGCGGGACCCACAGATACGCAGTATTTT.

This clonotype is judged medium-sized (0.01 to 0.1%). The chain combines TRBV5-1 with TRBJ2-3; D perhaps matches TRBD2 (6 bases). Trimming removed 4 bases from V and 2 bases from J, with 17 bases in between. The germline V gene encodes CDR1 SGHRS and CDR2 YFSETQ. The CDR3 sequence is 16 residues long. The CDR3 DNA follows: TGCGCCAGCAGCCCGAAGGGAGGAACTGTCACAGATACGCAGTATTTT. It encodes CASSPKGGTVTDTQYF.

The chain combines TRBV5-4 with TRBJ1-6; TRBD1 matches at 10 bases. Germline CDR1 is SGHNT and CDR2 is YYREEE (reference sequence). Trimming took 4 bases from V and 7 from J; bases not matched to a gene: 2. This CDR3 has 14 amino acids. The CDR3 loop reads CASSKGQGNSPLHF. The CDR3, as DNA: TGTGCCAGCAGCAAGGGACAGGGGAATTCACCCCTCCACTTT.

Many counts were recorded for this clonotype. The rearrangement uses TRBV5-1 and TRBJ2-7; D is possibly TRBD2 (5 bases). The CDR3 sequence is 15 residues long. The germline gives CDR1 SGHRS, CDR2 YFSETQ. Between the trimmed V and J ends, which lost 4 bases and 3 bases, there was a span of 17 bases. CDR3 nucleotides: TGCGCCAGCAGCAAGCGGCCCTCCGGGTACTACGAGCAGTACTTC. Translating gives CASSKRPSGYYEQYF. Supplemented by reference TRBV5-1 and TRBJ2-7, the full variable domain reads KAGVTQTPRYLIKTRGQQVTLSCSPISGHRSVSWYQQTPGQGLQFLFEYFSETQRNKGNFPGRFSGRQFSNSRSEMNVSTLELGDSALYLCASSKRPSGYYEQYFGPGTRLTVT.

The sample holds many counts of this clonotype. This chain uses TRBV6-1 with TRBJ1-2, with D unresolved. Germline V gives CDR1 MNHNS, CDR2 SASEGT. This CDR3 is built from 13 residues. V was trimmed by 4 bases and J by 8 bases, leaving 14 bases between them. DNA for the CDR3: TGTGCCAGCAGTGGGTGGGGAGTAGGGGGCTACACCTTC. Encoded protein: CASSGWGVGGYTF.

This clonotype has a count of ten or more. This rearrangement joins TRBV6-5 to TRBJ2-3; D is uncertain. The germline V gene encodes CDR1 MNHEY and CDR2 SVGAGI. The CDR3 is 15 residues long. Trimming cost V 6 bases and J 4 bases, with 17 bases left between them. The CDR3 DNA is TGTGCCAGCAGCCAGGAGTGGACGGCTTCAGATACGCAGTATTTT. The encoded protein is CASSQEWTASDTQYF.

This clonotype was picked up many times. This rearrangement joins TRBV11-3 to TRBJ2-2, with TRBD2 matching 8 bases. Germline lookup yields CDR1 SGHNT and CDR2 YENEEA. V shed 4 bases and J 5 bases; nucleotides not matched to a gene: 9. There are 16 residues in the CDR3. CDR3 DNA sequence: TGTGCCAGCAGCTACGGGAGCGGGAGAAAAACCGGGGAGCTGTTTTTT. Protein sequence: CASSYGSGRKTGELFF.

This clonotype was seen repeatedly, ten times or more. The chain recombines TRBV7-9 with TRBJ2-7; TRBD1 aligns across 7 bases. There are 13 residues in the CDR3. Germline lookup yields CDR1 SEHNR and CDR2 FQNEAQ (reference sequence). The ends lost 5 bases at V and 4 bases at J; junction bases unmatched: 5. CDR3 amino acids: CASSPQGVYEQYF. DNA for the CDR3: TGTGCCAGCAGCCCCCAGGGGGTATACGAGCAGTACTTC.

There are many counts of this clonotype. The chain employs TRBV28 and TRBJ1-6; possible D gene TRBD1, 6 bases. This CDR3 is built from 13 residues. The germline V and J ends were trimmed by 6 bases and 9 bases, with 12 bases remaining between them. The germline V gene has CDR1 MDHEN and CDR2 SYDVKM. This chain's CDR3 is CASRQGARSPLHF. CDR3 sequence (DNA): TGTGCCAGCAGACAGGGTGCGCGTTCACCCCTCCACTTT.